The T cell receptor (beta chain) described here comes from a study of T cell responses to AZD1222 COVID-19 vaccine. Remarks on this clone: Antigen specificity is unknown.

The CDR3 has 16 amino acids. Germline V gives CDR1 SGHRS, CDR2 YFSETQ. Trimming left V 0 bases short and J 10 bases short, with 17 bases between. Clones were read by immunoSEQ multiplex PCR, and TCRdb kept only the in-frame ones, dropping some. The table records more than 85,000 clones, 88% of them present only once. Study findings and constraints: Baseline seropositivity characterized only six AZD1222 recipients. White British ancestry dominated among donors, who included more females, and clonal diversity was possibly underestimated. Repertoire sampling happened only post peak T cell response.

The sequencing here drew on peripheral blood, taken on day 0 of AZD1222 vaccination. The receptor comes from an adult in good health. The chain combines TRBV5-1 with TRBJ1-6; D might be TRBD1 (5 bases). The CDR3 loop reads CASSLESGLRGSPLHF. Written as DNA, the CDR3 is TGCGCCAGCAGCTTGGAGAGCGGATTACGGGGCTCACCCCTCCACTTT.